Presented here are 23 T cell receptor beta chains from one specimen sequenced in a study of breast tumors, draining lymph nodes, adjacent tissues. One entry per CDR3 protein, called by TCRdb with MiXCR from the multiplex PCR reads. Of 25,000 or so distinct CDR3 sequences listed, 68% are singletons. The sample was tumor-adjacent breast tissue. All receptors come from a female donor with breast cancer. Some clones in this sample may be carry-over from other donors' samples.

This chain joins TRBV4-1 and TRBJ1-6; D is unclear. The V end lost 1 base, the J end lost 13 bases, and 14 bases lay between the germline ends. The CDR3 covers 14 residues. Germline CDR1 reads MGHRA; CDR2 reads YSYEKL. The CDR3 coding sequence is TGCGCCAGCAGCCAAGTCGGAGAACTAACCCCCCTCCACTTT. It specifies CASSQVGELTPLHF.

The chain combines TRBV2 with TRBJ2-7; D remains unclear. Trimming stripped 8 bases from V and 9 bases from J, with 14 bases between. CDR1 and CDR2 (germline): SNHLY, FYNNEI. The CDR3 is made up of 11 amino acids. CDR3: CASLRGSGQYF. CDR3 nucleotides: TGTGCCAGCTTACGTGGCTCGGGGCAGTACTTC.

The CDR3 DNA sequence: TGTGCCAGCAGTGACAGGGGATCTCAGCCCCAGCATTTT. Translating it yields CASSDRGSQPQHF. The rearrangement uses TRBV28 and TRBJ1-5; 8 bases map to TRBD1. The CDR3 runs 13 residues. V shed 5 bases, J shed 6 bases, and the junction held 3 bases outside the gene matches. The V gene's germline CDR1 is MDHEN and CDR2 SYDVKM.

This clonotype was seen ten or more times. DNA of the CDR3: TGCGCCAGCAGCTTGGGGCTCAGTGAGCAGTTCTTC. It is translated as CASSLGLSEQFF. This chain uses TRBV5-1 with TRBJ2-1, with D unresolved. The CDR3 is made up of 12 amino acids. From germline, CDR1 is SGHRS and CDR2 YFSETQ. V was shortened by 0 bases and J by 9 bases, with 7 bases between the two germline ends.

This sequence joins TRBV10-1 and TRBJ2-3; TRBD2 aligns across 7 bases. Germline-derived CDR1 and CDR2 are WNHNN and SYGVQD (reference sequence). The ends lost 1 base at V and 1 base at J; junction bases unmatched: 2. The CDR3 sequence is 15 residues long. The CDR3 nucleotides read TGCGCCAGCAGTGAGTGGGCGGGAGGCACAGATACGCAGTATTTT. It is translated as CASSEWAGGTDTQYF.

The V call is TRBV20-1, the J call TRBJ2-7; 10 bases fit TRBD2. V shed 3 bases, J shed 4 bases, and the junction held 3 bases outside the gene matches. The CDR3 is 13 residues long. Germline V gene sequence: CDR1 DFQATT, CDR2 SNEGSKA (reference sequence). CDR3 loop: CSARGLASYEQYF. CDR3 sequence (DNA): TGCAGTGCTAGGGGACTAGCGAGTTACGAGCAGTACTTC.

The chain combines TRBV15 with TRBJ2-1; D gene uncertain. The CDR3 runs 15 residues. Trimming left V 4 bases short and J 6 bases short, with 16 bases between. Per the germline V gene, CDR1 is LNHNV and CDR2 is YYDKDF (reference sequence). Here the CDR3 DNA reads TGTGCCACCAGCACGGCCCCATTAGTTTCCAATGAGCAGTTCTTC. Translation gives CATSTAPLVSNEQFF.

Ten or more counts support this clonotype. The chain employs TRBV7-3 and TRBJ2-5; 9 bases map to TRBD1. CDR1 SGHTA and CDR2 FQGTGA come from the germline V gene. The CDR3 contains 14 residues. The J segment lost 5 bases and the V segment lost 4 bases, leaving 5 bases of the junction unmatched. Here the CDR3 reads CASSSEGQGETQYF. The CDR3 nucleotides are TGTGCCAGCAGCTCTGAAGGACAGGGGGAGACCCAGTACTTC.

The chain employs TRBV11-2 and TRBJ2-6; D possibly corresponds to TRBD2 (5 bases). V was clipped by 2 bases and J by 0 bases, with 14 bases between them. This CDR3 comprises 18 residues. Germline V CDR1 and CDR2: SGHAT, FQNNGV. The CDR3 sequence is CASSLTSVRGSGANVLTF. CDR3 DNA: TGTGCCAGCAGCTTAACGAGCGTTCGGGGCTCTGGGGCCAACGTCCTGACTTTC.

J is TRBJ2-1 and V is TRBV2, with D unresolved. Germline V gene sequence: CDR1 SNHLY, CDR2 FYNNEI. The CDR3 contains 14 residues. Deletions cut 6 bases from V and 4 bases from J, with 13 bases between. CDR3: CASSGPGSYNEQFF. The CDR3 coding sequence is TGTGCCAGCAGCGGTCCTGGCTCGTACAATGAGCAGTTCTTC.

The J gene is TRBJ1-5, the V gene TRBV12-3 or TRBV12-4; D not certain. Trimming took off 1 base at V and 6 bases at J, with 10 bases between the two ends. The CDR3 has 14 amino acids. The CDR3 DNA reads TGTGCCAGCAGTTTAGAGGGTTGGCGTCAGCCCCAGCATTTT. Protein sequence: CASSLEGWRQPQHF.

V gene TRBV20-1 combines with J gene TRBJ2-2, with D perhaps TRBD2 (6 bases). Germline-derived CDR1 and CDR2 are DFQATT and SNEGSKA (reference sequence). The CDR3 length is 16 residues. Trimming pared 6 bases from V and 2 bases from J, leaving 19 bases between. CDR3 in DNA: TGCAGTGCAACTTCCTCGGGGGTTCGCAACACCGGGGAGCTGTTTTTT. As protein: CSATSSGVRNTGELFF.

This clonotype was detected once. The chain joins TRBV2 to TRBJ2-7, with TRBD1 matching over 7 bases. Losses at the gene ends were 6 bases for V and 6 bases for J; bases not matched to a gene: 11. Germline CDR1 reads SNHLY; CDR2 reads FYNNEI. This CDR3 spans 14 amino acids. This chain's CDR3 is CASRQTTGLGEQYF. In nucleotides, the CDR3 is TGTGCCAGCAGGCAAACGACAGGGTTGGGCGAGCAGTACTTC.

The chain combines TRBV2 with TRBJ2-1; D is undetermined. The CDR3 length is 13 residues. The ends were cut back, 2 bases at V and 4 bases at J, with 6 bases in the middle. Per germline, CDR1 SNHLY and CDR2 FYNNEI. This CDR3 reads CASSETGYNEQFF. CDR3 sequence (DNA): TGTGCCAGCAGTGAAACTGGGTACAATGAGCAGTTCTTC.

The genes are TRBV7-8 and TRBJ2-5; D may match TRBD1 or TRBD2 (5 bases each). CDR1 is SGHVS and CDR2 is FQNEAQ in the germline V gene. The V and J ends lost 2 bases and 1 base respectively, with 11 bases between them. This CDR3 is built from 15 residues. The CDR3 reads CASSLSVGTQETQYF. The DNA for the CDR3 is TGTGCCAGCAGCTTAAGTGTCGGGACCCAAGAGACCCAGTACTTC. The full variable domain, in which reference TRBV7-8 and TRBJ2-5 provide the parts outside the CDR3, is GAGVSQSPRYKVAKRGQDVALRCDPISGHVSLFWYQQALGQGPEFLTYFQNEAQLDKSGLPSDRFFAERPEGSVSTLKIQRTQQEDSAVYLCASSLSVGTQETQYFGPGTRLLVL.

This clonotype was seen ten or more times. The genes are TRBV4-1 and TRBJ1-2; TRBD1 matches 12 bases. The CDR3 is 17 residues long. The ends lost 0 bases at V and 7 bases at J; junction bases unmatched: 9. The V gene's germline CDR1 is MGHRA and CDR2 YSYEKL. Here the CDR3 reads CASSQDRGTGGASGYTF. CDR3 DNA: TGCGCCAGCAGCCAAGATCGTGGGACAGGGGGCGCGAGTGGCTACACCTTC.

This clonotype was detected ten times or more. The CDR3 DNA follows: TGTGCCAGTAGAAACAGGGGGGGACACACAGATACGCAGTATTTT. Translating it yields CASRNRGGHTDTQYF. The chain carries TRBV19 and TRBJ2-3; a possible D gene is TRBD1 (8 bases). Germline V gene lookup returns CDR1 LNHDA and CDR2 SQIVND (reference sequence). CDR3 length: 15 amino acids. Trimming removed 6 bases at V and 2 bases at J, with 15 bases between.

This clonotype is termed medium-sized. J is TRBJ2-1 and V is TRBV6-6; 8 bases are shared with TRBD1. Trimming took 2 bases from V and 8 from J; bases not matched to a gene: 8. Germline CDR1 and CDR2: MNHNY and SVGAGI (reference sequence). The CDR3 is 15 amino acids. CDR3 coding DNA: TGTGCCAGCAGTTACCCCGGGACAGGCCTTGATGAGCAGTTCTTC. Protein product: CASSYPGTGLDEQFF.

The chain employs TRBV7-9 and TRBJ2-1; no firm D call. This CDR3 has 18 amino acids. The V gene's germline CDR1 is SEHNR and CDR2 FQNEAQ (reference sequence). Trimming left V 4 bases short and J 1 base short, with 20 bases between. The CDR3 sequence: CASSSRPLLIDSYNEQFF. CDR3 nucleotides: TGTGCCAGCAGCTCCCGCCCTCTACTTATAGATTCCTACAATGAGCAGTTCTTC.

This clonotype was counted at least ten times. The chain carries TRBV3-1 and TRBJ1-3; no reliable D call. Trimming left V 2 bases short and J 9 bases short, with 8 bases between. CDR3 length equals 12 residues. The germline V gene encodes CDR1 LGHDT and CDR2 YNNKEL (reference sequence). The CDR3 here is CASSQKGITIYF. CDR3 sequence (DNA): TGTGCCAGCAGCCAAAAAGGCATCACCATATATTTT.

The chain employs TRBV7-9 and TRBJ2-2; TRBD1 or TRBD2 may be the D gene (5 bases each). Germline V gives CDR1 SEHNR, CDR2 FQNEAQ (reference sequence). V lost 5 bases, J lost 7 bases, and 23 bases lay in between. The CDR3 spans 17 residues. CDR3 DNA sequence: TGTGCCAGCAGCCCCCCACTAGGGACGGGGTTTGGCGGGGAGCTGTTTTTT. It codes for CASSPPLGTGFGGELFF.

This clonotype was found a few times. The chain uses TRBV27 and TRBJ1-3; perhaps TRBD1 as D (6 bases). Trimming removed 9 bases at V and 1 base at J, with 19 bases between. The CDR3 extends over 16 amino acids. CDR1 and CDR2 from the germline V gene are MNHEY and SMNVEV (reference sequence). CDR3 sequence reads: CASRHGTFSSGNTIYF. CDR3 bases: TGTGCCAGTCGTCATGGGACATTTTCTTCTGGAAACACCATATATTTT.

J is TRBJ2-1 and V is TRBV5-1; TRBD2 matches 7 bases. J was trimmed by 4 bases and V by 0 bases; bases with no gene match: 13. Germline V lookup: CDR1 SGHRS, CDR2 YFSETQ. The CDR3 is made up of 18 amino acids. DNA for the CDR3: TGCGCCAGCAGCTTGGGGTCAACTAGCGCCCCATTTTACAATGAGCAGTTCTTC. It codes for CASSLGSTSAPFYNEQFF.